This TCR beta chain was sequenced for a study of blood T cells in healthy people across ages. This clonotype was recorded a few times. Trimming took 4 bases from V and 1 from J; bases not matched to a gene: 9. Per germline, CDR1 SGHRS and CDR2 YFSETQ. The CDR3 spans 16 residues. Next came a second PCR, run for about 6 to 12 cycles, which used a sample-barcoded 5' primer along with a J-beta primer mix. Every cDNA molecule bore a tag from a template-switch adaptor containing 12 random nucleotides. TCRdb redid the calling of the 5' RACE reads with MiXCR, one entry per CDR3 protein. The table records hundreds of thousands of distinct CDR3 sequences, approximately 50% of them present only once. The sample, 9 to 10 milliliters of peripheral blood, was drawn from each donor.

Sample: blood. V is TRBV5-1 and J is TRBJ2-5, with TRBD2 matching 8 bases. The sequence came from a woman aged 60-75 years in good health. The CDR3: CASSAGGGSFQETQYF. In DNA, the CDR3 is TGCGCCAGCAGCGCCGGGGGGGGGAGTTTCCAAGAGACCCAGTACTTC.